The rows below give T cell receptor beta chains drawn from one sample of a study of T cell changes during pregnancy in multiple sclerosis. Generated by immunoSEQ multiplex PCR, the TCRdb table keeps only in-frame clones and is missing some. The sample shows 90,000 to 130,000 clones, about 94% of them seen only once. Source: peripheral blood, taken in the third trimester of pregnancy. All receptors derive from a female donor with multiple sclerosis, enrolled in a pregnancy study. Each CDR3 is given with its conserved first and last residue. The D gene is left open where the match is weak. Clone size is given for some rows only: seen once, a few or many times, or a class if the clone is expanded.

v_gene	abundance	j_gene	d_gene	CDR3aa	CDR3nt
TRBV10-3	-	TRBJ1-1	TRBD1	CAIGDRSGTEAFF	TGTGCCATCGGGGACAGGTCGGGCACTGAAGCTTTCTTT
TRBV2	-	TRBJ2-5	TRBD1	CASSLDRAQETQYF	TGTGCCAGCAGTCTGGACAGGGCCCAGGAAACCCAGTACTTC
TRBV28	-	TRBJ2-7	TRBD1	CASRQGAYEQYF	TGTGCCTCCAGACAGGGGGCGTACGAGCAGTACTTC
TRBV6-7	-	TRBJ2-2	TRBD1	CASSWGQDLNTGELFF	TGTGCCAGCAGCTGGGGACAGGACCTTAACACCGGGGAGCTGTTTTTT
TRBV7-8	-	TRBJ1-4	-	CASSLRDRANEKLFF	TGTGCCAGCAGCTTAAGAGATCGGGCTAATGAAAAACTGTTTTTT
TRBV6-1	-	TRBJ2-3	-	CASSEWRSSTDTQYF	TGTGCCAGCAGTGAGTGGCGGTCTAGCACAGATACGCAGTATTTT
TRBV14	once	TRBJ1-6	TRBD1	CASSRLTGGVSPLHF	TGTGCCAGCAGCCGCTTAACAGGGGGCGTTTCACCCCTCCACTTT
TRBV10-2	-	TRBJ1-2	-	CASSESTSRGGYTF	TGCGCCAGCAGTGAGTCCACTTCCAGGGGAGGCTACACCTTC
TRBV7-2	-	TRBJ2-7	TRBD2	CASSLGGGDTYEQYF	TGTGCCAGCAGCTTAGGCGGGGGGGATACCTACGAGCAGTACTTC
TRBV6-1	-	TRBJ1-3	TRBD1	CASSEMTGGLGNTIYF	TGTGCCAGCAGTGAAATGACAGGGGGCCTTGGAAACACCATATATTTT
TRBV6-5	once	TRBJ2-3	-	CASSRTASTDTQYF	TGTGCCAGCAGTCGTACAGCTAGCACAGATACGCAGTATTTT
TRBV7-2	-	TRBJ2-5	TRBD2	CASATTSGAAQETQYF	TGTGCCAGCGCCACGACTAGCGGGGCCGCACAAGAGACCCAGTACTTC
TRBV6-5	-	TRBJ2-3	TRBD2	CASETSGVKYF	TGTGCCAGCGAGACTAGCGGGGTGAAGTATTTT
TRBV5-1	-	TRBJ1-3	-	CASSREYREGNTIYF	TGCGCCAGCAGCAGAGAATACAGGGAGGGAAACACCATATATTTT
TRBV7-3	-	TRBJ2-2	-	CASSFTQNTGELFF	TGTGCCAGCAGCTTTACACAGAACACCGGGGAGCTGTTTTTT
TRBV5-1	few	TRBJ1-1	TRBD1	CASSPEQGAGTEAFF	TGCGCCAGCAGCCCCGAACAGGGGGCGGGCACTGAAGCTTTCTTT
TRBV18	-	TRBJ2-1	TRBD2	CASSPIAGGEQFF	TGTGCCAGCTCACCAATCGCGGGGGGGGAGCAGTTCTTC
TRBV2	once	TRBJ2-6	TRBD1	CASGWTGGTGANVLTF	TGTGCCAGCGGGTGGACAGGGGGAACTGGGGCCAACGTCCTGACTTTC
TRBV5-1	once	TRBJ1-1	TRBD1	CASSKGRGQVDTEAFF	TGCGCCAGCAGTAAGGGCCGGGGACAGGTAGACACTGAAGCTTTCTTT
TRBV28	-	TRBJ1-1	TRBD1	CASRGQGADTEAFF	TGTGCCAGCAGGGGACAGGGGGCCGACACTGAAGCTTTCTTT
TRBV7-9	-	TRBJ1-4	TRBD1	CASSVRTGNEKLFF	TGTGCCAGCAGCGTCCGGACAGGGAATGAAAAACTGTTTTTT
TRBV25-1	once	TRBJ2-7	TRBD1	CASSEYTGGRQYF	TGTGCCAGCAGTGAATACACAGGGGGACGGCAGTACTTC
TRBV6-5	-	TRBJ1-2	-	CASSYSRASNYGYTF	TGTGCCAGCAGTTACTCGAGGGCGTCTAACTATGGCTACACCTTC
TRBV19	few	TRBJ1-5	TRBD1	CASSPRQGTYQPQHF	TGTGCCAGTAGTCCCCGACAGGGGACTTATCAGCCCCAGCATTTT
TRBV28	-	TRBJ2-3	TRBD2	CASNPPAGATDTQYF	TGTGCCAGCAACCCACCGGCGGGAGCTACAGATACGCAGTATTTT
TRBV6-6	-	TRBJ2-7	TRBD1	CASSYSGDRGNEQYF	TGTGCCAGCAGTTACTCGGGGGACAGAGGAAACGAGCAGTACTTC
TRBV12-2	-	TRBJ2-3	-	CASRLPRDRGTDTQYF	TGTGCAAGTCGCCTTCCTCGGGACAGGGGTACAGATACGCAGTATTTT
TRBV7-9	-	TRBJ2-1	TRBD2	CASSLLPSGGTISYNEQFF	TGTGCCAGCAGCTTATTACCCAGCGGGGGTACCATATCCTACAATGAGCAGTTCTTC
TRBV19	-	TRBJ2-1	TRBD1	CASSMRGPPGEQFF	TGTGCCAGTAGTATGAGGGGGCCGCCGGGGGAGCAGTTCTTC
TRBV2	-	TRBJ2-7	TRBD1	CASSLRPGQGHHEQYF	TGTGCCAGCAGTCTACGGCCGGGACAGGGGCACCACGAGCAGTACTTC
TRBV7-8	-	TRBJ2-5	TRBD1	CASRQPDRAQETQYF	TGTGCCAGCAGACAACCGGACAGGGCGCAAGAGACCCAGTACTTC
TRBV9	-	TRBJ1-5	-	CASSAAINQPQHF	TGTGCCAGCAGCGCCGCGATCAATCAGCCCCAGCATTTT
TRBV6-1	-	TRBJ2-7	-	CASSEAWYISYEQYF	TGTGCCAGCAGTGAAGCGTGGTACATTTCCTACGAGCAGTACTTC
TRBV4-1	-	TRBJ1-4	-	CASSQGKGVREKLFF	TGCGCCAGCAGCCAAGGGAAGGGGGTACGCGAAAAACTGTTTTTT
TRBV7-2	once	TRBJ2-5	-	CASSLNRVETQYF	TGTGCCAGCAGCTTGAACAGGGTGGAGACCCAGTACTTC
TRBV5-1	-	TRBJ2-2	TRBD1	CASSAGQGADTGELFF	TGCGCCAGCAGCGCGGGACAGGGGGCTGACACCGGGGAGCTGTTTTTT
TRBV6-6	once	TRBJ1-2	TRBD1	CASSLSGGYGYTF	TGTGCCAGCAGTTTATCAGGGGGGTATGGCTACACCTTC
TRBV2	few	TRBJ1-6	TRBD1	CAHRPGQGNSPLHF	TGTGCCCACCGACCGGGACAGGGGAATTCACCCCTCCACTTT
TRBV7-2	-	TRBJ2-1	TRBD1	CASSPNPAGQGYNEQFF	TGTGCCAGCAGCCCAAACCCTGCGGGACAGGGGTACAATGAGCAGTTCTTC
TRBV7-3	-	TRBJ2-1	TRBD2	CASSPTPRAGGGDEQFF	TGTGCCAGCAGCCCCACTCCACGAGCGGGAGGTGGGGATGAGCAGTTCTTC
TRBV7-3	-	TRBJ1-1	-	CASSLHPNTEAFF	TGTGCCAGCAGCTTACATCCGAACACTGAAGCTTTCTTT
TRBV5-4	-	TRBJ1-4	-	CASSMRTATNEKLFF	TGTGCCAGCAGCATGAGGACAGCTACTAATGAAAAACTGTTTTTT